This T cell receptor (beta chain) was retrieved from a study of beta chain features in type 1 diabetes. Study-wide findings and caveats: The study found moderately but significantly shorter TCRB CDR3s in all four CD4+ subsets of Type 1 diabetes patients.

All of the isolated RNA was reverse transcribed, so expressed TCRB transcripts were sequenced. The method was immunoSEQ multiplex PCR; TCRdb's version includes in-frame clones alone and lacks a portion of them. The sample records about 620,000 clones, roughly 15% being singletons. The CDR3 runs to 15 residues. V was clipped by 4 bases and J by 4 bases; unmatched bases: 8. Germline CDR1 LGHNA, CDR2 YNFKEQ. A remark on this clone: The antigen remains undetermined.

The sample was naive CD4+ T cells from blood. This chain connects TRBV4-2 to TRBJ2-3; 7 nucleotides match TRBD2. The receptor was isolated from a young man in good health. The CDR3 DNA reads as TGTGCCAGCAGCCGGGCTGCGGGAGTAGCAGATACGCAGTATTTT. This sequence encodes CASSRAAGVADTQYF.